Following are 16 T cell receptor beta chains from one sample sequenced in a study of Ad26.COV2.S vaccination and SARS-CoV-2 variants. Some clones are missing from TCRdb's copy, which holds only in-frame ones; the method was immunoSEQ multiplex PCR. The top ten hold approximately 1.9% of the sample, which has roughly 320,000 clones, about 82% seen once. Treatment specified: some 20 received Ad26.COV2.S at low or high dose, single or two shots; roughly five received placebo; per-sample allocation not given. Specimen acquisition occurred on day 63 following the initial vaccine or placebo injection. This sample comprised peripheral blood, obtained in a trial of Ad26.COV2.S vaccine versus placebo. These receptors all come from a person between 18 and 60 years old who received the Ad26.COV2.S COVID-19 vaccine or a placebo.

The J gene is TRBJ2-7, the V gene TRBV18; D not resolved. The CDR3 is 15 residues long. V was pared by 2 bases and J by 2 bases, with 13 bases between. Germline assignment: CDR1 KGHSH and CDR2 LQKENI. This CDR3 reads CASSPEVGKPYEQYF. CDR3 nucleotides: TGTGCCAGCTCACCAGAAGTAGGGAAACCCTACGAGCAGTACTTC.

The chain couples TRBV7-3 to TRBJ1-5; 8 bases are shared with TRBD1. CDR1 is SGHTA and CDR2 is FQGTGA in the germline V gene. This CDR3 has 15 amino acids. After removal of 6 bases from V and 5 bases from J, the junction contained 9 bases not matched to a gene. The CDR3 nucleotides are TGTGCCAGCAGTTCCAATGGGACAGGTTATCAGCCCCAGCATTTT. Translated, it gives CASSSNGTGYQPQHF.

This rearrangement joins TRBV18 to TRBJ2-3; 8 positions agree with TRBD1. Per germline, CDR1 KGHSH and CDR2 LQKENI. The J segment lost 2 bases and the V segment lost 4 bases, leaving 8 bases of the junction unmatched. The CDR3 extends over 16 amino acids. CDR3 loop: CASSRGQGMNTDTQYF. CDR3 nucleotide sequence: TGTGCCAGCTCACGAGGACAGGGAATGAACACAGATACGCAGTATTTT.

The chain recombines TRBV5-1 with TRBJ2-7; 7 nucleotides line up with TRBD1. Per germline, CDR1 SGHRS and CDR2 YFSETQ. CDR3 length: 17 amino acids. J lost 4 bases, V lost 2 bases, and 15 bases had no gene match. Here the CDR3 reads CASSLNVRGQGEYEQYF. CDR3 DNA: TGCGCCAGCAGCTTAAATGTACGAGGGCAGGGGGAATACGAGCAGTACTTC.

The chain joins TRBV3-1 (or the pseudogene TRBV3-2) to TRBJ1-1, with D uncertain. V was pared by 1 base and J by 2 bases, with 14 bases between. The CDR3 contains 16 residues. The V gene's germline CDR1 is LGHDT and CDR2 YNNKEL (reference sequence). CDR3 sequence reads: CASSQGTLRGNTEAFF. The DNA of the CDR3 is TGTGCCAGCAGCCAAGGGACCCTCCGCGGCAACACTGAAGCTTTCTTT.

The chain is built from TRBV5-4 and TRBJ2-1; maybe TRBD1 (5 bases). Trimming removed 0 bases from V and 3 bases from J, with 7 bases in between. The length of the CDR3 is 14 residues. Germline loops: CDR1 SGHNT, CDR2 YYREEE (reference sequence). CDR3: CASSLGGYYNEQFF. In DNA, the CDR3 is TGTGCCAGCAGCTTGGGGGGCTACTACAATGAGCAGTTCTTC. Based on the CDR3 plus reference TRBV5-4 and TRBJ2-1, the full variable domain is ETGVTQSPTHLIKTRGQQVTLRCSSQSGHNTVSWYQQALGQGPQFIFQYYREEENGRGNFPPRFSGLQFPNYSSELNVNALELDDSALYLCASSLGGYYNEQFFGPGTRLTVL.

J is TRBJ1-1 and V is TRBV4-3; the match to TRBD1 covers 9 bases. Germline V gene data show CDR1 as LGHNA and CDR2 as YSLEER. The CDR3 sequence is 18 residues long. V dropped 0 bases and J dropped 7; count of bases not matched to a gene: 15. The CDR3 DNA is TGCGCCAGCAGCCAAGATCGCTGGGGTGGACAGGGGAAAGGTGAAGCTTTCTTT. It translates to CASSQDRWGGQGKGEAFF.

This chain uses TRBV10-3 with TRBJ2-2; D ambiguous. CDR1 ENHRY and CDR2 SYGVKD come from the germline V gene. Trimming pared 0 bases from V and 4 bases from J, leaving 12 bases between. The CDR3 contains 16 residues. The CDR3 DNA reads TGTGCCATCAGTGAGTCGAGCGTTGGTCCCACCGGGGAGCTGTTTTTT. Protein sequence: CAISESSVGPTGELFF.

The genes are TRBV6-1 and TRBJ1-3, with unresolved D. V shed 3 bases and J shed 4 bases, with 13 bases lying between them. Looked up from germline, CDR1 is MNHNS and CDR2 is SASEGT. The CDR3 is 15 residues long. CDR3: CASSDFSMWGNTIYF. The CDR3 region has the DNA TGTGCCAGCAGTGATTTTTCCATGTGGGGAAACACCATATATTTT.

The J gene is TRBJ1-2, the V gene TRBV30, with D possibly matching TRBD1 (6 bases). The CDR3 runs to 15 residues. The V end was cut by 0 bases, the J end by 7 bases, with 18 bases between. In germline, CDR1 is GTSNPN, CDR2 SVGIG (reference sequence). The CDR3 protein is CAWSVTGGWLSGYTF. The CDR3 nucleotides read TGTGCCTGGAGTGTGACGGGGGGCTGGCTCTCTGGCTACACCTTC. Full variable domain (rest looked up from reference TRBV30 and TRBJ1-2): SQTIHQWPATLVQPVGSPLSLECTVEGTSNPNLYWYRQAAGRGLQLLFYSVGIGQISSEVPQNLSASRPQDRQFILSSKKLLLSDSGFYLCAWSVTGGWLSGYTFGSGTRLTVV.

CDR3 nucleotides: TGTGCCAGCTTCCTGACGGGACAGGGGTTACTTAACTATGGCTACACCTTC. Translated: CASFLTGQGLLNYGYTF. The V gene is TRBV7-8, the J gene TRBJ1-2, with 10 bases that match TRBD1. V shed 8 bases and J 1 base; nucleotides not matched to a gene: 13. CDR1 is SGHVS, CDR2 FQNEAQ, per germline. The CDR3 extends over 17 amino acids.

The chain employs TRBV30 and TRBJ1-1; 8 nucleotides line up with TRBD1. Germline V gives CDR1 GTSNPN, CDR2 SVGIG (reference sequence). V shed 0 bases and J 0 bases; nucleotides not matched to a gene: 3. The length of the CDR3 is 15 residues. The CDR3 loop reads CAWSVRGQVNTEAFF. The CDR3 bases are TGTGCCTGGAGTGTACGGGGACAGGTGAACACTGAAGCTTTCTTT.

The chain carries TRBV3-1 (or the pseudogene TRBV3-2) and TRBJ2-7; unclear D gene. Deletions cut 0 bases from V and 4 bases from J, with 10 bases between. Germline V gene lookup returns CDR1 LGHDT and CDR2 YNNKEL (reference sequence). This CDR3 contains 14 residues. CDR3 sequence (DNA): TGTGCCAGCAGCCAAGATTTCGGCGCATACGAGCAGTACTTC. Encoded protein: CASSQDFGAYEQYF.

This clone was seen a handful of times. The CDR3 nucleotides read TGCAGCGTTGAATATGACAGGGTTGGGGGCTACACCTTC. Translating it yields CSVEYDRVGGYTF. The rearrangement links TRBV29-1 to TRBJ1-2; 7 bases fit TRBD1. J gave up 8 bases and V 2 bases, and 8 bases lay outside the gene matches. This CDR3 is built from 13 residues. The V gene's germline CDR1 is SQVTM and CDR2 ANQGSEA.

This sequence joins TRBV7-6 and TRBJ2-7, with 9 bases that match TRBD1. This CDR3 spans 16 amino acids. Germline lookup yields CDR1 SGHVS and CDR2 FNYEAQ. Trimming removed 5 bases from V and 3 bases from J; junction bases left unmatched: 11. The CDR3 nucleotides are TGTGCCAGCAGCCAGGCGACAGGGGGGTATTTCTACGAGCAGTACTTC. Amino acids: CASSQATGGYFYEQYF.

This clone has a handful of counts. This chain uses TRBV7-9 with TRBJ1-1, with 9 bases aligning to TRBD1. The CDR3 has 14 amino acids. V dropped 11 bases and J dropped 1; count of bases not matched to a gene: 8. Germline-derived CDR1 and CDR2 are SEHNR and FQNEAQ (reference sequence). Here the CDR3 reads CAAEQGAGNTEAFF. CDR3 bases: TGTGCCGCGGAACAGGGGGCCGGGAACACTGAAGCTTTCTTT. Based on the CDR3 plus reference TRBV7-9 and TRBJ1-1, the full variable domain is DTGVSQNPRHKITKRGQNVTFRCDPISEHNRLYWYRQTLGQGPEFLTYFQNEAQLEKSRLLSDRFSAERPKGSFSTLEIQRTEQGDSAMYLCAAEQGAGNTEAFFGQGTRLTVV.